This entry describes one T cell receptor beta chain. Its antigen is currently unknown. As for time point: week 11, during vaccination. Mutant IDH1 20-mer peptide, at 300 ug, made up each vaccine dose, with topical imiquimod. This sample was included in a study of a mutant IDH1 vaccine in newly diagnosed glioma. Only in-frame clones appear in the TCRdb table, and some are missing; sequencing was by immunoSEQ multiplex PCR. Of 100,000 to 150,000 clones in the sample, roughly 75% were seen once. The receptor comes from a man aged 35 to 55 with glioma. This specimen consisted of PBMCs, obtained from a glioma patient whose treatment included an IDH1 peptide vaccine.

Here the CDR3 DNA reads TGTGCCAGAAGCTTAAAGGGACAGGGGGTGACTGAAGCTTTCTTT. The encoded protein is CARSLKGQGVTEAFF. J is TRBJ1-1 and V is TRBV7-5; the table's D call TRBD1 went unverified against the DNA. TRBV7-5 is recorded as a pseudogene. The CDR3 is made up of 15 amino acids.